Sequencing of this T cell receptor (beta chain) was carried out in a study of a mutant IDH1 vaccine in newly diagnosed glioma. The overall study: Treated patients comprised about 60% males and approximately 38% females, mean age 40.4 years.

The table came from immunoSEQ multiplex PCR; TCRdb's copy has only in-frame clones and leaves some out. The table has 20,000 to 25,000 clones, roughly 78% seen once. As to time point: week 23, last vaccination. What each vaccine dose contained was 300 ug of mutant IDH1 20-mer peptide, accompanied by topical imiquimod. New astrocytomas of WHO grade 3 or 4 that were IDH1-mutant and ATRX-lost were found in the donors. In the case of this clone: Antigen: not known.

The germline V gene encodes CDR1 SGHNT and CDR2 YYREEE (reference sequence). The CDR3 totals 14 residues. Trimming stripped 6 bases from V and 4 bases from J, with 16 bases between. The material sequenced was PBMCs, taken from a glioma patient whose treatment included an IDH1 peptide vaccine. The TCR sequence derives from a man under 40 with glioma. This chain uses TRBV5-4 with TRBJ1-2; D is perhaps TRBD1 (5 bases). The CDR3 sequence is CASTLLAGPYGYTF. The CDR3 nucleotides read TGTGCCAGCACCTTACTAGCAGGGCCCTATGGCTACACCTTC.